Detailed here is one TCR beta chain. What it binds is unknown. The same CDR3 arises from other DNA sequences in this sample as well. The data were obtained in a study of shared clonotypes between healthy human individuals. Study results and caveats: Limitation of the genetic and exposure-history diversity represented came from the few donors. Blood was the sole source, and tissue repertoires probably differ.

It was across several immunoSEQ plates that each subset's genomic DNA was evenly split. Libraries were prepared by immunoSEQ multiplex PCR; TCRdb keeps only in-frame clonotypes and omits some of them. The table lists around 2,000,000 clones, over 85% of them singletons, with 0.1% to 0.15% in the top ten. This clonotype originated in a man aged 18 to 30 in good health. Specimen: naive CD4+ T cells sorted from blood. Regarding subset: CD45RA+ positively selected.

The DNA of the CDR3 is TGTGCCAGCAGACAGGGTGATTCACCCCTCCACTTT. This encodes CASRQGDSPLHF. The chain employs TRBV6-1 and TRBJ1-6; tentatively, D is TRBD1 (6 bases). The CDR3 is 12 residues long. The germline V and J ends were trimmed by 6 bases and 8 bases, with 8 bases remaining between them. CDR1 and CDR2 from the germline V gene are MNHNS and SASEGT.